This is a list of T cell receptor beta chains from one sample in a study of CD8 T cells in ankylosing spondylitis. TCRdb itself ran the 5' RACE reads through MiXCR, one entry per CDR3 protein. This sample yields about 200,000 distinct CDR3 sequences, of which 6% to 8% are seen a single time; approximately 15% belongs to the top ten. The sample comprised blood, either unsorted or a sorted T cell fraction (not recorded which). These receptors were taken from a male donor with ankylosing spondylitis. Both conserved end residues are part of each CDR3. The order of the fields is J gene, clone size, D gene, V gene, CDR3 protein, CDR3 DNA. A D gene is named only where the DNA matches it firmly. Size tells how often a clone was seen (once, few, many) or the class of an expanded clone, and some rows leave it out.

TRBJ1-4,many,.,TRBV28,CASSETGSDEKLFF,TGTGCCAGCAGTGAAACAGGGAGTGACGAAAAACTGTTTTTT
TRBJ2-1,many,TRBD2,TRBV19,CASSALGLAGGYNEQFF,TGTGCCAGTAGTGCACTGGGACTAGCGGGGGGATACAATGAGCAGTTCTTC
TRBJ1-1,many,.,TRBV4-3,CASSQGGMNTEAFF,TGCGCCAGCAGCCAAGGAGGTATGAACACTGAAGCTTTCTTT
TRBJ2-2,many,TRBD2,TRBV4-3,CASSPSMALAGNTGELFF,TGCGCCAGCAGCCCATCGATGGCCCTAGCGGGTAACACCGGGGAGCTGTTTTTT
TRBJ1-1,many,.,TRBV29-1,CSAERQGTEAFF,TGCAGCGCGGAGAGGCAGGGCACTGAAGCTTTCTTT
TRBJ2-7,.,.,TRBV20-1,CSARDGTTSSYEQYF,TGCAGTGCTAGAGATGGGACAACGAGCTCCTACGAGCAGTACTTC
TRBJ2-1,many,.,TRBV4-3,CASSPGESSYNEQFF,TGCGCCAGCAGCCCCGGGGAGAGCTCCTACAATGAGCAGTTCTTC
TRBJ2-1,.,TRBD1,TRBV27,CASREIGTGYNEQFF,TGTGCCAGCAGAGAAATCGGGACAGGGTACAATGAGCAGTTCTTC
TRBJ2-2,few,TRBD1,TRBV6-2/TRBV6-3,CASSYHPGTGLTGELFF,TGTGCCAGCAGTTACCACCCCGGGACAGGGCTCACCGGGGAGCTGTTTTTT
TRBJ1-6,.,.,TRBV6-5,CASSYDRESVNSPLHF,TGTGCCAGCAGTTACGATAGGGAAAGTGTTAATTCACCCCTCCACTTT
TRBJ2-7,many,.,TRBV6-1,CASTPTESNSYEQYF,TGTGCCAGCACGCCCACCGAGTCGAACTCCTACGAGCAGTACTTC
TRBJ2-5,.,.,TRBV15,CATSRKGETQYF,TGTGCCACCAGCAGAAAGGGGGAGACCCAGTACTTC
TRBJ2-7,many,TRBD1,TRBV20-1,CSARRTKGVGDRPSYEQYF,TGCAGTGCTAGGAGGACTAAGGGAGTGGGGGACAGGCCCTCCTACGAGCAGTACTTC
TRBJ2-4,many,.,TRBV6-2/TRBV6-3,CASSYRGSLKNIQYF,TGTGCCAGCAGTTACCGGGGGTCCCTCAAAAACATTCAGTACTTC
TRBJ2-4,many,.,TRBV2,CASSEAGGLLAKNIQYF,TGTGCCAGCAGTGAAGCGGGCGGGTTGTTAGCCAAAAACATTCAGTACTTC
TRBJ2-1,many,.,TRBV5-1,CASSLADRASYNEQFF,TGCGCCAGCAGCTTGGCCGATAGGGCCTCCTACAATGAGCAGTTCTTC
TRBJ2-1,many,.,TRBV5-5,CASSFVRNEQFF,TGTGCCAGCAGCTTCGTGCGGAATGAGCAGTTCTTC
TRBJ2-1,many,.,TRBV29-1,CSAPRGGYEQFF,TGCAGCGCGCCCCGCGGGGGCTATGAGCAGTTCTTC
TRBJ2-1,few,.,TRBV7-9,CASSLQGGGYNEQFF,TGTGCCAGCAGCCTACAGGGGGGGGGATACAATGAGCAGTTCTTC
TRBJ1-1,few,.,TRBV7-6,CASTMGARTFF,TGTGCCAGCACCATGGGGGCGAGGACTTTCTTT
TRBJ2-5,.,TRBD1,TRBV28,CVIRLDRAETQYF,TGTGTCATCAGATTGGACAGGGCTGAGACCCAGTACTTC
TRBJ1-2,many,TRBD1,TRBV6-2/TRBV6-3,CASSTGGDGYTF,TGTGCCAGCAGTACAGGGGGCGATGGCTACACCTTC
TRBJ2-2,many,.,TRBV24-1,CATSDFTGDTGELFF,TGTGCCACCAGTGATTTTACGGGAGACACCGGGGAGCTGTTTTTT
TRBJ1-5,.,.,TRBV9,CAISVGQGRNQPQHF,TGTGCCATCAGCGTAGGGCAGGGGAGGAATCAGCCCCAGCATTTT
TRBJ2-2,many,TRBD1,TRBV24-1,CATSDLGQGAPGELFF,TGTGCCACCAGTGACCTCGGACAGGGAGCCCCCGGGGAGCTGTTTTTT
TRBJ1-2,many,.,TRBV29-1,CSVEGSDHGYTF,TGCAGCGTTGAAGGATCCGACCATGGCTACACCTTC
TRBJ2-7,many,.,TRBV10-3,CAISLGSYEQYF,TGTGCCATCAGCTTGGGATCCTACGAGCAGTACTTC
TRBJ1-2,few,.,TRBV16,CASSQSTVYGYTF,TGTGCCAGCAGCCAAAGCACGGTTTATGGCTACACCTTC
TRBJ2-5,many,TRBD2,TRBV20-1,CSARDLTSGVTKTQYF,TGCAGTGCTAGAGATCTGACTAGCGGGGTTACGAAGACCCAGTACTTC
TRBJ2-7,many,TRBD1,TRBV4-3,CASSQDRVGTGGSYEQYF,TGCGCCAGCAGCCAAGATCGAGTCGGGACAGGGGGATCCTACGAGCAGTACTTC
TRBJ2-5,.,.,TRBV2,CASSDGLTKQETQYF,TGTGCCAGCAGTGATGGGTTGACCAAGCAAGAGACCCAGTACTTC
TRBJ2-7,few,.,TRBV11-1,CASSFAGTISYEQYF,TGTGCCAGCAGCTTCGCCGGGACCATCTCCTACGAGCAGTACTTC
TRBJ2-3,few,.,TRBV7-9,CASSLVFVTDTQYF,TGTGCCAGCAGCTTAGTTTTTGTCACAGATACGCAGTATTTT
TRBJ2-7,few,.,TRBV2,CASREQGYEQYF,TGTGCCAGCAGGGAGCAGGGCTACGAGCAGTACTTC
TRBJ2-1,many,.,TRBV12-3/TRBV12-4,CASSLAGLGNNEQFF,TGTGCCAGCAGTTTAGCGGGACTCGGGAACAATGAGCAGTTCTTC
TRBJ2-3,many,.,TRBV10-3,CAINEDLRTDTQYF,TGTGCCATCAACGAGGACCTCCGCACAGATACGCAGTATTTT
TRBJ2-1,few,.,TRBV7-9,CASSFIDNEQFF,TGTGCCAGCAGCTTCATTGACAATGAGCAGTTCTTC
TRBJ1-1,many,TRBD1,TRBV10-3,CAIGTAVSEVEAFF,TGTGCCATCGGGACAGCCGTATCCGAGGTTGAAGCTTTCTTT
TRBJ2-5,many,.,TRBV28,CASSLGFRETQYF,TGTGCCAGCAGTTTGGGGTTTAGGGAGACCCAGTACTTC
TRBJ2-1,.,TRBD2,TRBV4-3,CASSQGTSGSFGNEQFF,TGCGCCAGCAGCCAAGGGACTAGCGGGAGTTTCGGCAATGAGCAGTTCTTC
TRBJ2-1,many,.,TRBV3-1,CASSQDRGVGGYNEQFF,TGTGCCAGCAGCCAAGATCGGGGTGTTGGGGGTTACAATGAGCAGTTCTTC
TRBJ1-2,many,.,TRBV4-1,CASSQDARDWANYGYTF,TGCGCCAGCAGCCAAGACGCCCGGGACTGGGCTAACTATGGCTACACCTTC
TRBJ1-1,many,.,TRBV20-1,CSAVQWEVEAFF,TGCAGTGCTGTACAATGGGAAGTGGAAGCTTTCTTT
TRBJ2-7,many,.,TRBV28,CASSHNRYRDEQYF,TGTGCCAGCAGTCACAACAGGTATCGGGACGAGCAGTACTTC
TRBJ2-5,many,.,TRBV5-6,CASSLADTSLLQYF,TGTGCCAGCAGCTTGGCGGACACCAGCCTTCTGCAGTACTTC
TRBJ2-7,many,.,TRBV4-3,CASSQEAASYEQYF,TGCGCCAGCAGCCAAGAGGCAGCCTCCTACGAGCAGTACTTC
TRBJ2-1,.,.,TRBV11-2,CASNFLDTVSYNEQFF,TGTGCCAGCAACTTCCTGGATACAGTCTCCTACAATGAGCAGTTCTTC